Below are 18 T cell receptor beta chains sequenced from a single sample in a study of blood T cell repertoires in COVID-19. The data were produced by immunoSEQ multiplex PCR, yet TCRdb's version contains in-frame clones alone and is incomplete. The table has tens of thousands of clones, about 92% seen once. The sequenced sample was peripheral blood. These receptors came from a man in his forties or fifties with acute or convalescent COVID-19.

The chain couples TRBV4-3 to TRBJ1-4, with 10 bases fitting TRBD1. Per the germline V gene, CDR1 is LGHNA and CDR2 is YSLEER. Trimming removed 3 bases from V and 5 bases from J; junction bases left unmatched: 6. There are 16 residues in the CDR3. This CDR3 reads CASSQVQGQGNEKLFF. DNA of the CDR3: TGCGCCAGCAGCCAGGTCCAGGGACAGGGGAATGAAAAACTGTTTTTT.

V gene TRBV2 combines with J gene TRBJ1-2; D is undetermined. V was clipped by 7 bases and J by 0 bases, with 18 bases between them. The CDR3 is 16 residues long. Germline CDR1 is SNHLY and CDR2 is FYNNEI. CDR3 DNA sequence: TGTGCCAGCATATTTCGTTTAACGGAGGCTAACTATGGCTACACCTTC. This sequence encodes CASIFRLTEANYGYTF. The whole variable domain, remainder taken from reference TRBV2 and TRBJ1-2, is EPEVTQTPSHQVTQMGQEVILRCVPISNHLYFYWYRQILGQKVEFLVSFYNNEISEKSEIFDDQFSVERPDGSNFTLKIRSTKLEDSAMYFCASIFRLTEANYGYTFGSGTRLTVV.

This chain connects TRBV19 to TRBJ1-1; D is possibly TRBD1 (6 bases). The CDR3 consists of 16 residues. Trimming shortened V by 3 bases and J by 2 bases, and 16 bases separated the two germline ends. Germline lookup yields CDR1 LNHDA and CDR2 SQIVND (reference sequence). DNA for the CDR3: TGTGCCAGTAGTATTTTATGGTCGGACAGAAACACTGAAGCTTTCTTT. It translates to CASSILWSDRNTEAFF.

The V gene is TRBV5-4, the J gene TRBJ1-1, with D hard to call. This CDR3 spans 14 amino acids. CDR1 is SGHNT, CDR2 YYREEE, per germline (reference sequence). V lost 1 base to trimming and J lost 8 bases, with 15 bases between them. CDR3 DNA: TGTGCCAGCAGCTTGCAGCGGGCATCCACGGAAGCTTTCTTT. Its protein product is CASSLQRASTEAFF.

The table lists this clone with a count of one. The rearrangement links TRBV7-2 to TRBJ1-3; D call uncertain. CDR3 length: 16 residues. Germline values: CDR1 SGHTA, CDR2 FQGNSA. V gave up 5 bases and J gave up 0 bases, with 14 bases separating them. CDR3 nucleotides: TGTGCCAGCAGCCCATTTACTGGGAGCTCTGGAAACACCATATATTTT. Translation gives CASSPFTGSSGNTIYF.

The chain combines TRBV11-3 with TRBJ1-1; 7 bases are a match to TRBD1. Trimming cost V 5 bases and J 8 bases; bases outside gene matches: 8. The CDR3 is made up of 13 amino acids. The germline CDR1 and CDR2 sequences are SGHNT and YENEEA. CDR3 loop: CASSQTGRAEAFF. The CDR3 nucleotides read TGTGCCAGCAGCCAGACAGGGCGTGCGGAAGCTTTCTTT.

The chain has TRBV7-9 and TRBJ1-1; a possible D gene is TRBD1 (6 bases). With 5 bases removed from V and 1 base from J, the gap between germline ends came to 11 bases. The CDR3 is 14 amino acids. Germline CDR1 reads SEHNR; CDR2 reads FQNEAQ (reference sequence). CDR3 region: CASSRGGQNTEAFF. CDR3 DNA: TGTGCCAGCAGCCGCGGGGGGCAGAACACTGAAGCTTTCTTT.

V gene TRBV28 combines with J gene TRBJ1-1; 7 bases fit TRBD1. The ends lost 2 bases at V and 3 bases at J; junction bases unmatched: 6. This CDR3 has 15 amino acids. CDR1 and CDR2 from the germline V gene are MDHEN and SYDVKM. Here the CDR3 DNA reads TGTGCCAGCAGTTTAGGGGGACAGCAGTACACTGAAGCTTTCTTT. Protein: CASSLGGQQYTEAFF.

This clone was recorded once. The chain has TRBV28 and TRBJ1-1; D uncertain. Germline V gene data show CDR1 as MDHEN and CDR2 as SYDVKM. V was trimmed by 10 bases and J by 1 base, leaving 19 bases between them. This CDR3 contains 15 residues. The CDR3 nucleotides are TGTGCCACAGGTTTGGGCAGAATAGAGAACACTGAAGCTTTCTTT. Its translation: CATGLGRIENTEAFF.

V is TRBV7-9 and J is TRBJ2-4, with D possibly matching TRBD1 (6 bases). The CDR3 sequence is 15 residues long. Trimming shortened V by 5 bases and J by 8 bases, and 19 bases separated the two germline ends. Per the germline V gene, CDR1 is SEHNR and CDR2 is FQNEAQ (reference sequence). CDR3 region: CASSPSGVEGDIQYF. DNA for the CDR3: TGTGCCAGCAGCCCCAGTGGGGTAGAGGGGGACATTCAGTACTTC. The full variable domain, its missing parts supplied by reference TRBV7-9 and TRBJ2-4, is DTGVSQNPRHKITKRGQNVTFRCDPISEHNRLYWYRQTLGQGPEFLTYFQNEAQLEKSRLLSDRFSAERPKGSFSTLEIQRTEQGDSAMYLCASSPSGVEGDIQYFGAGTRLSVL.

The V call is TRBV5-1, the J call TRBJ2-3; TRBD2 matches at 9 bases. The V segment lost 0 bases and the J segment 0 bases; nucleotides outside the gene matches: 8. Germline V CDR1 and CDR2: SGHRS, YFSETQ. The CDR3 has 18 amino acids. DNA of the CDR3: TGCGCCAGCAGCTTGGTGGCGGGGGGGCCGAGTAGCACAGATACGCAGTATTTT. It encodes CASSLVAGGPSSTDTQYF. The whole variable domain, remainder taken from reference TRBV5-1 and TRBJ2-3, is KAGVTQTPRYLIKTRGQQVTLSCSPISGHRSVSWYQQTPGQGLQFLFEYFSETQRNKGNFPGRFSGRQFSNSRSEMNVSTLELGDSALYLCASSLVAGGPSSTDTQYFGPGTRLTVL.

The V call is TRBV5-1, the J call TRBJ1-1, with 9 bases lining up with TRBD1. The germline V gene encodes CDR1 SGHRS and CDR2 YFSETQ. Trimming at V came to 9 bases and at J to 0 bases, leaving 6 bases not matched to a gene. The CDR3 has 14 residues. The CDR3 DNA reads TGCGCCACCCGGACAGGGGACATGAACACTGAAGCTTTCTTT. This codes for CATRTGDMNTEAFF.

The J gene is TRBJ2-2, the V gene TRBV30; 8 bases agree with TRBD1. Germline CDR1 GTSNPN, CDR2 SVGIG (reference sequence). The ends lost 2 bases at V and 4 bases at J; junction bases unmatched: 12. CDR3 length equals 17 residues. CDR3 nucleotide sequence: TGTGCCTGGAGTCCTTTACAGGGGGATTTCGGCACCGGGGAGCTGTTTTTT. Translating gives CAWSPLQGDFGTGELFF.

The chain recombines TRBV6-6 with TRBJ1-5, with a tentative D call TRBD1 (6 bases). Germline V gene data show CDR1 as MNHNY and CDR2 as SVGAGI (reference sequence). The CDR3 consists of 16 residues. Trimming took 8 bases from V and 4 from J, leaving 21 bases between them. The CDR3 DNA reads TGTGCCAGCCTAATTGGGGTAACAGGGCTAAATCAGCCCCAGCATTTT. Protein: CASLIGVTGLNQPQHF.

This rearrangement joins TRBV19 to TRBJ2-4, with D unclear. The CDR3 length is 15 residues. Germline lookup yields CDR1 LNHDA and CDR2 SQIVND (reference sequence). With 6 bases removed from V and 0 bases from J, the gap between germline ends came to 12 bases. The DNA of the CDR3 is TGTGCCAGTAGGGCGGCTCAACTAGCCAAAAACATTCAGTACTTC. Translated, it gives CASRAAQLAKNIQYF.

This chain links TRBV19 with TRBJ2-3, with 12 positions matching TRBD2. Looked up from germline, CDR1 is LNHDA and CDR2 is SQIVND (reference sequence). V shed 5 bases and J 4 bases; nucleotides not matched to a gene: 7. CDR3 size: 16 residues. The CDR3 protein is CASSGRTSGTADTQYF. CDR3 coding DNA: TGTGCCAGTAGTGGGCGGACTAGCGGGACGGCAGATACGCAGTATTTT.

CDR3 sequence (DNA): TGTGCCACCAGTGACAGCGTGGTAGACAGGGGAAATGGCTACACCTTC. It codes for CATSDSVVDRGNGYTF. V usage is TRBV24-1 and J usage is TRBJ1-2, with 8 bases aligning to TRBD1. Losses at the gene ends were 4 bases for V and 6 bases for J; bases not matched to a gene: 12. Germline V gene data show CDR1 as KGHDR and CDR2 as SFDVKD. The CDR3 length is 16 residues.

The gene calls are TRBV5-1 and TRBJ2-7; maybe TRBD2 (6 bases). This CDR3 region has 14 residues. Germline CDR1 reads SGHRS; CDR2 reads YFSETQ. V gave up 2 bases and J gave up 3 bases, with 12 bases separating them. The CDR3 is CASSFLEGDYEQYF. In DNA form, the CDR3 reads TGCGCCAGCAGCTTCTTGGAGGGAGACTACGAGCAGTACTTC.